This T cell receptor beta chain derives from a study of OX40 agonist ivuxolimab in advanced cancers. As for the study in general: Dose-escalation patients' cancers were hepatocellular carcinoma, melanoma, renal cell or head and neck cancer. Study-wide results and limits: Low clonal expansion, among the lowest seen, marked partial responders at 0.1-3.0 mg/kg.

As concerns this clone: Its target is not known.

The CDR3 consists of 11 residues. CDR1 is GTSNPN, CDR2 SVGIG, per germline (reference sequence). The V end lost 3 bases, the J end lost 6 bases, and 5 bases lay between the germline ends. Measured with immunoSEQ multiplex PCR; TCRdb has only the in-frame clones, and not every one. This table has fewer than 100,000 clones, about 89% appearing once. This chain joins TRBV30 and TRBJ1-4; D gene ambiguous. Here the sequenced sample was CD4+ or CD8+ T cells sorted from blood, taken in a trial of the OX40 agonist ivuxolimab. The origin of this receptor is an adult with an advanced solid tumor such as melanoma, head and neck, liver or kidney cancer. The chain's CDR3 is CAWSDYEKLFF. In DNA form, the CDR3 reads TGTGCCTGGAGCGACTATGAAAAACTGTTTTTT.